This T cell receptor (beta chain) was profiled in a study of tumor-infiltrating lymphocytes in primary liver carcinoma. About the research overall: Tumor stage was T1-T3 N0M0, and tumor size was about 4 to 11 cm across.

Using a constant-region primer together with ProtoScript II reverse transcriptase, TCR beta cDNA was made from approximately 0.55 ug of total RNA. Slightly modified ARM-PCR with three nested multiplex PCR rounds yielded TCR beta libraries. TRBV1-TRBV30 forward and Cbeta reverse primers drove the first two roughly 10-cycle rounds. TCRdb reprocessed the multiplex PCR reads via MiXCR and lists one record per CDR3 protein. The data show 330,000 or so distinct CDR3 sequences, almost 65% seen once. CDR3 size: 10 residues. Germline V gene lookup returns CDR1 MNHNY and CDR2 SVGAGI (reference sequence). V was shortened by 10 bases and J by 6 bases, with 7 bases between the two germline ends. In addition to blood RNA drawn from unsorted whole blood, germline DNA was extracted. Infection with HBV was chronic in patients; they were treatment-naive. For this clonotype: A much larger clone is a single base away; this may be a read error.

This clonotype was sampled from a man aged 35-49 years with primary liver carcinoma and hepatitis B virus infection. Sequencing was performed on peripheral blood. The rearrangement uses TRBV6-6 and TRBJ2-1; D is ambiguous. The CDR3 sequence: CATGLNEQFF. CDR3 DNA: TGTGCCACTGGGCTCAATGAGCAGTTCTTC.